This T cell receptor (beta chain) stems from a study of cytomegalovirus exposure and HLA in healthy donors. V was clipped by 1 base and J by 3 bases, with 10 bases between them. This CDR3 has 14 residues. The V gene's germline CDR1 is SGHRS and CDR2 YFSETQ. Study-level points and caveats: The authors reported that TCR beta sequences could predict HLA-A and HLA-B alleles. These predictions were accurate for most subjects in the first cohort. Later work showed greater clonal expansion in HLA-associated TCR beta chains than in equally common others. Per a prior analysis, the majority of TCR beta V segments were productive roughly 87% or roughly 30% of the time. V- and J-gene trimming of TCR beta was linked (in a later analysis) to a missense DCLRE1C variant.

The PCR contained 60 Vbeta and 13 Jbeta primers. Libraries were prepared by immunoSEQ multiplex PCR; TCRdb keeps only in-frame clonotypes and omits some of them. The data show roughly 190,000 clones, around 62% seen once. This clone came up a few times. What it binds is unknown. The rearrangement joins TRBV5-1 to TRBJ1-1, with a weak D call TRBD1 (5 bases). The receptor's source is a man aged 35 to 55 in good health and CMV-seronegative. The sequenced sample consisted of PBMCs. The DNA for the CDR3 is TGCGCCAGCAGCTTGAACGGGGGGGACACTGAAGCTTTCTTT. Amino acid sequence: CASSLNGGDTEAFF.